This T cell receptor (beta chain) was identified during a study of T cell repertoires in cytomegalovirus infection (dated by TCRdb to between 2019 and 2020). Describing the broader study: Donor HLA type was relevant to the analysis, because carriage of CMV infection together with the matching HLA type was indicated by public TCR beta signatures. Broad study findings and their caveats: Carriers of CMV infection plus the relevant HLA type were discriminated by the cumulative frequency of public TCR beta family members in the study cohort and in an independent roughly 340-donor cohort. The ex vivo response was dominated by HLA-C-restricted CMV-specific TCR beta clonotypes, which also provided the single most frequent clonotype in two of eight donors.

The data were produced on an Illumina HiSeq 1500. Clones were called with MiXCR by TCRdb after fastp trimmed the public reads at Q25, and only in-frame beta chains were retained. For every CDR3 protein sequence, its rows merge into one entry that carries the most common genes and DNA. This sample lists about 130,000 distinct CDR3 sequences; more than 7% were detected once. The top ten constitute roughly a tenth of the sample. This clonotype appeared many times. Its cognate antigen has yet to be identified. Base qualities were left out, and no much larger clone turns up one base away. V is pared back by 0 bases and J by 7 bases, with 16 bases lying between the germline termini. The CDR3 holds 16 amino acids from the cysteine to the phenylalanine. The sequence is cut down to CDR3 DNA, 48 bases in frame from base 1. Sequences SGHVS (CDR1) and FQNEAQ (CDR2) are obtained from the germline V gene.

Specimen: PBMCs. The sequence was obtained from a human donor in good health (CMV status not recorded). Some clones in this sample may be carry-over from other donors' samples. The chain links TRBV7-8 with TRBJ2-1, with the D gene tentatively TRBD1 or TRBD2, based on 6 matching bases in each. DNA sequence: TGTGCCAGCAGCTTAGCGGGGCCGGGGGCTAATAATGAGCAGTTCTTC. Its product reads: CASSLAGPGANNEQFF.